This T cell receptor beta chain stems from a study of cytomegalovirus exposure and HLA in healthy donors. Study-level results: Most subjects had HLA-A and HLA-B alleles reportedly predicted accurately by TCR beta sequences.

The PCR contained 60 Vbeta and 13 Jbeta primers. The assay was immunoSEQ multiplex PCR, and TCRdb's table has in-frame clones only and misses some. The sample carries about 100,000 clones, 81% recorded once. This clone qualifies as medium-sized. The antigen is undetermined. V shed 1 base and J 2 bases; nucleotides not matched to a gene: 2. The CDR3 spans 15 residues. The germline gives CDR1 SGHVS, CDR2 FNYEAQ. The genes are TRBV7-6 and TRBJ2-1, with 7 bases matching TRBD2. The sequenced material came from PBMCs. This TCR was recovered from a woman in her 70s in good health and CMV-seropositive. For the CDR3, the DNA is TGTGCCAGCAGCTTAGGAGCGGGAACCTACAATGAGCAGTTCTTC. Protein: CASSLGAGTYNEQFF.